The rows below give T cell receptor beta chains drawn from one sample of a study of T cell responses to AZD1222 COVID-19 vaccine. Profiled with immunoSEQ multiplex PCR; TCRdb holds only in-frame clones, not every one. Of over 100,000 clones listed, over 75% are singletons. The sequenced sample was peripheral blood, obtained on day 0 of AZD1222 vaccination. The receptors originated from an adult in good health. Both conserved end residues are part of each CDR3. D genes are given only for firm matches. For some rows the clone size is stated as once, few or many, or as a class when expanded; others skip it.

D	V	J	size	length	CDR3	DNA
-	TRBV28	TRBJ1-6	-	12	CASSLRDSPLHF	TGTGCCAGCAGTTTGAGGGATTCACCCCTCCACTTT
TRBD1	TRBV3-1/TRBV3-2	TRBJ1-4	-	16	CASSQVGTGANEKLFF	TGTGCCAGCAGCCAAGTCGGGACAGGGGCAAATGAAAAACTGTTTTTT
-	TRBV29-1	TRBJ1-1	-	10	CSVTNTEAFF	TGCAGCGTGACAAACACTGAAGCTTTCTTT
TRBD1	TRBV19	TRBJ2-7	-	15	CASSIRSGGSYEQYF	TGTGCCAGTAGTATTAGGTCAGGGGGTTCCTACGAGCAGTACTTC
-	TRBV19	TRBJ2-4	-	13	CASSTGLKNIQYF	TGTGCCAGTAGTACCGGCCTCAAAAACATTCAGTACTTC
-	TRBV7-6	TRBJ1-2	-	15	CASSLEDWHGYGYTF	TGTGCCAGCAGCTTAGAGGACTGGCACGGCTATGGCTACACCTTC
-	TRBV4-3	TRBJ1-2	once	15	CASSQEAGPVYGYTF	TGCGCCAGCAGCCAAGAAGCCGGTCCAGTCTATGGCTACACCTTC
-	TRBV10-2	TRBJ2-7	-	13	CASSESQVYEQYF	TGCGCCAGCAGTGAGTCACAGGTCTACGAGCAGTACTTC
TRBD1	TRBV27	TRBJ1-1	-	15	CATRYMQGADTEAFF	TGTGCCACCCGATATATGCAGGGGGCCGACACTGAAGCTTTCTTT
-	TRBV3-1/TRBV3-2	TRBJ1-5	once	13	CASSQGYPQPQHF	TGTGCCAGCAGCCAAGGCTATCCTCAGCCCCAGCATTTT
-	TRBV3-1/TRBV3-2	TRBJ2-5	-	13	CASSQVLAETQYF	TGTGCCAGCAGCCAAGTCCTAGCGGAGACCCAGTACTTC
-	TRBV5-1	TRBJ1-4	-	15	CASSLGGPVNEKLFF	TGCGCCAGCAGCTTGGGAGGGCCGGTTAATGAAAAACTGTTTTTT
-	TRBV4-1	TRBJ2-5	-	15	CASSQEPRDQETQYF	TGCGCCAGCAGCCAAGAGCCCAGGGACCAAGAGACCCAGTACTTC
-	TRBV11-3	TRBJ2-2	-	15	CASSPTVGLPGELFF	TGTGCCAGCAGCCCAACCGTCGGGCTCCCCGGGGAGCTGTTTTTT
-	TRBV30	TRBJ1-3	-	17	CACPPWPPNDSGNTIYF	TGTGCCTGCCCCCCCTGGCCGCCCAACGACTCTGGAAACACCATATATTTT
-	TRBV4-1	TRBJ1-6	-	15	CASSQGREGWSPLHF	TGCGCCAGCAGCCAAGGCAGGGAGGGTTGGTCACCCCTCCACTTT
-	TRBV30	TRBJ2-1	-	15	CAWKIAASSYNEQFF	TGTGCCTGGAAGATAGCCGCAAGCTCCTACAATGAGCAGTTCTTC
-	TRBV24-1	TRBJ1-5	-	14	CATSGGLSNQPQHF	TGTGCCACCAGTGGAGGGCTGAGCAATCAGCCCCAGCATTTT
-	TRBV2	TRBJ1-5	-	15	CASSPRAGVGQPQHF	TGTGCCAGCAGCCCCCGGGCAGGGGTCGGGCAGCCCCAGCATTTT
-	TRBV19	TRBJ1-5	-	15	CASSMRRGGDQPQHF	TGTGCCAGTAGTATGCGCAGGGGAGGAGATCAGCCCCAGCATTTT
-	TRBV2	TRBJ1-4	once	14	CASSDRGTNEKLFF	TGTGCCAGCAGTGACAGGGGTACTAATGAAAAACTGTTTTTT
-	TRBV7-6	TRBJ1-2	-	15	CASSLAGKGTGGYTF	TGTGCCAGCAGCTTAGCTGGAAAGGGGACGGGTGGCTACACCTTC
-	TRBV3-1/TRBV3-2	TRBJ2-7	-	15	CASSQPAGSSYEQYF	TGTGCCAGCAGCCAACCAGCGGGTAGTTCCTACGAGCAGTACTTC
TRBD1	TRBV4-3	TRBJ1-2	-	14	CASSHGQGGYGYTF	TGCGCCAGCAGCCATGGACAGGGAGGCTATGGCTACACCTTC
-	TRBV29-1	TRBJ2-7	-	13	CSVGGVGAYEQYF	TGCAGCGTTGGGGGGGTTGGCGCCTACGAGCAGTACTTC
-	TRBV10-2	TRBJ2-1	-	14	CASSEARRYNEQFF	TGCGCCAGCAGTGAGGCTAGAAGGTACAATGAGCAGTTCTTC
-	TRBV29-1	TRBJ1-2	-	12	CSVRTDNYGYTF	TGCAGCGTTAGAACGGATAACTATGGCTACACCTTC
-	TRBV6-6	TRBJ2-3	once	13	CAGRSERSDTQYF	TGTGCCGGGCGAAGTGAGAGATCCGATACGCAGTATTTT
TRBD1	TRBV10-3	TRBJ2-2	-	15	CAIGSGGSNTGELFF	TGTGCCATCGGGTCAGGGGGTTCGAACACCGGGGAGCTGTTTTTT
-	TRBV7-2	TRBJ2-7	-	15	CASRLDSPGEHEQYF	TGTGCCAGCAGATTAGATAGTCCAGGGGAACACGAGCAGTACTTC
-	TRBV10-3	TRBJ2-2	-	18	CAISAYLQGSEGTGELFF	TGTGCCATCAGTGCATACCTACAGGGGTCGGAGGGGACCGGGGAGCTGTTTTTT
TRBD1	TRBV4-2	TRBJ1-5	-	16	CASSQQTGTGNQPQHF	TGTGCCAGCAGCCAACAAACCGGGACAGGGAATCAGCCCCAGCATTTT
-	TRBV19	TRBJ2-7	-	13	CASSLTTDGEQYF	TGTGCCAGTAGTCTTACGACCGACGGCGAGCAGTACTTC
TRBD1	TRBV13	TRBJ1-5	-	20	CASSLGANHGQVGSNQPQHF	TGTGCCAGCAGCTTAGGGGCAAACCATGGACAGGTAGGTAGTAATCAGCCCCAGCATTTT
TRBD2	TRBV19	TRBJ2-7	once	15	CASSPSSGGAHEQYF	TGTGCCAGTAGTCCCTCTAGCGGGGGGGCTCACGAGCAGTACTTC
-	TRBV5-6	TRBJ2-5	few	14	CASSPSGGVETQYF	TGTGCCAGCAGCCCGTCCGGGGGCGTGGAGACCCAGTACTTC
-	TRBV24-1	TRBJ2-7	-	13	CATSGQFSYEQYF	TGTGCCACCAGTGGCCAGTTTTCCTACGAGCAGTACTTC
-	TRBV20-1	TRBJ2-7	-	11	CSARLVGEQYF	TGCAGTGCTAGGTTGGTGGGTGAGCAGTACTTC
-	TRBV3-1/TRBV3-2	TRBJ1-2	-	13	CASSQSQGRCYTF	TGTGCCAGCAGCCAATCCCAAGGACGGTGCTACACCTTC
-	TRBV7-9	TRBJ1-4	-	15	CASSLGGLANEKLFF	TGTGCCAGCAGCTTGGGAGGGCTGGCTAATGAAAAACTGTTTTTT
-	TRBV7-2	TRBJ1-1	-	17	CASSPNLGGVKNTEAFF	TGTGCCAGCAGCCCGAACCTGGGGGGGGTAAAGAACACTGAAGCTTTCTTT
-	TRBV27	TRBJ1-5	few	13	CASMRAPREPQHF	TGTGCCAGCATGAGGGCCCCCCGGGAGCCCCAGCATTTT
TRBD2	TRBV4-3	TRBJ2-2	once	17	CASSQDPAGVNTGELFF	TGCGCCAGCAGCCAAGATCCAGCGGGGGTGAACACCGGGGAGCTGTTTTTT
TRBD1	TRBV18	TRBJ2-7	-	15	CASSLGQGSAYEQYF	TGTGCCAGCTCTCTAGGACAGGGTTCGGCCTACGAGCAGTACTTC
TRBD2	TRBV5-1	TRBJ2-1	-	20	CASSPSGPSGGPSSYNEQFF	TGCGCCAGCAGCCCCAGTGGGCCTAGCGGGGGGCCCAGCTCCTACAATGAGCAGTTCTTC
-	TRBV7-9	TRBJ1-2	-	14	CASSHEGSTYGYTF	TGTGCCAGCAGCCATGAGGGGTCCACCTATGGCTACACCTTC
-	TRBV4-2	TRBJ1-5	-	15	CASSQPGNANQPQHF	TGTGCCAGCAGCCAACCGGGGAATGCCAATCAGCCCCAGCATTTT
TRBD2	TRBV6-2/TRBV6-3	TRBJ2-2	-	17	CASSYSGLAVRTGELFF	TGTGCCAGCAGTTACTCGGGACTAGCCGTGAGGACCGGGGAGCTGTTTTTT
TRBD1	TRBV6-2/TRBV6-3	TRBJ1-6	-	15	CASSPTGGSNSPLHF	TGTGCCAGCAGTCCGACAGGGGGATCTAATTCACCCCTCCACTTT
TRBD1	TRBV5-1	TRBJ2-4	-	15	CASSLGSGGQNIQYF	TGCGCCAGCAGCTTGGGGTCAGGGGGCCAAAACATTCAGTACTTC
-	TRBV28	TRBJ1-2	once	13	CASSSGGFYGYTF	TGTGCCAGCAGTTCGGGGGGGTTCTATGGCTACACCTTC
-	TRBV18	TRBJ1-1	-	12	CASSPKTDEAFF	TGTGCCAGCTCACCCAAGACAGATGAAGCTTTCTTT
-	TRBV9	TRBJ2-6	-	16	CASSRYRANGANVLTF	TGTGCCAGCAGCCGTTACAGGGCAAACGGGGCCAACGTCCTGACTTTC
-	TRBV29-1	TRBJ2-7	-	11	CSVGAGYEQYF	TGCAGCGTGGGGGCTGGCTACGAGCAGTACTTC
TRBD1	TRBV7-9	TRBJ1-5	-	14	CASSWTGGGQPQHF	TGTGCCAGCAGCTGGACAGGGGGCGGGCAGCCCCAGCATTTT
-	TRBV10-1	TRBJ1-3	once	17	CASSEPTHRVTGNTIYF	TGCGCCAGCAGTGAGCCGACGCACAGGGTAACTGGAAACACCATATATTTT
TRBD2	TRBV20-1	TRBJ2-1	-	11	CSGASGAEQFF	TGCAGTGGGGCTAGCGGGGCTGAGCAGTTCTTC
-	TRBV30	TRBJ1-5	-	15	CAWSRDSGGNQPQHF	TGTGCCTGGAGTCGCGACAGTGGGGGCAATCAGCCCCAGCATTTT
-	TRBV4-2	TRBJ1-6	-	14	CASSQGGEGSPLHF	TGTGCCAGCAGCCAAGGGGGAGAGGGCTCACCCCTCCACTTT
TRBD2	TRBV7-2	TRBJ2-5	-	15	CASSLSGGTSWTQYF	TGTGCCAGCTCCCTTTCGGGGGGGACGAGTTGGACCCAGTACTTC